This T cell receptor (beta chain) was captured by sequencing in a study of blood T cell repertoires in COVID-19. About the research overall: The United States, Italy and Spain were the sources of the acute and convalescent COVID-19 samples.

The CDR3 is 16 residues long. Between the trimmed V and J ends, which lost 0 bases and 5 bases, there was a span of 17 bases. Looked up from germline, CDR1 is SGDLS and CDR2 is YYNGEE. In the authors' workflow: Quantification of nucleated cells was approximated via reference gene primer amplification. Sequencing was performed with immunoSEQ multiplex PCR; in TCRdb, only in-frame clones are kept and a portion is missing. Clone size and the V and J calls come from that table; the DNA yielded D and trimming. The sample records 650,000 to 800,000 clones, over 80% being singletons. The V call is TRBV9, the J call TRBJ1-2; a weak D match, TRBD1 (5 bases). Sequencing was done on a sample of peripheral blood. This receptor was obtained from a woman younger than 35 with acute or convalescent COVID-19. CDR3 in amino acids: CASSVDVYWGVYGYTF. The CDR3 DNA follows: TGTGCCAGCAGCGTAGATGTCTACTGGGGGGTTTATGGCTACACCTTC.